The 20 T cell receptor beta chains below were found in one sample sequenced in a study of T cell responses to AZD1222 COVID-19 vaccine. Data came from immunoSEQ multiplex PCR; TCRdb stores just in-frame clones and leaves some out. Of approximately 120,000 clones listed, more than 65% are singletons. Sequencing was performed on peripheral blood, taken 28 days after the second AZD1222 dose. These receptors all stem from an adult who received the AZD1222 COVID-19 vaccine.

In its sample, this clone was seen a few times. The V call is TRBV4-3, the J call TRBJ2-3; D uncertain. V lost 0 bases to trimming and J lost 1 base, with 5 bases between them. This CDR3 contains 14 residues. Germline V lookup: CDR1 LGHNA, CDR2 YSLEER. The CDR3 nucleotides are TGCGCCAGCAGCCAAGATGCTGGCACAGATACGCAGTATTTT. Translation gives CASSQDAGTDTQYF.

The J gene is TRBJ2-5, the V gene TRBV9; TRBD1 is a possible D gene (5 bases). With 4 bases removed from V and 1 base from J, the gap between germline ends came to 14 bases. In germline, CDR1 is SGDLS, CDR2 YYNGEE. The CDR3 sequence is 15 residues long. CDR3 DNA sequence: TGTGCCAGCAGCCCTGGGCAAGGGGCCCAAGAGACCCAGTACTTC. Translated: CASSPGQGAQETQYF.

The chain links TRBV18 to TRBJ2-6, with 10 bases matching TRBD2. V was clipped by 3 bases and J by 0 bases; unmatched bases: 8. Per the germline V gene, CDR1 is KGHSH and CDR2 is LQKENI. This CDR3 is 19 amino acids long. CDR3 sequence reads: CASSPGLAGVTSGANVLTF. The DNA for the CDR3 is TGTGCCAGCTCACCCGGGCTAGCGGGGGTGACCTCTGGGGCCAACGTCCTGACTTTC.

This clone showed up just once. This chain uses TRBV7-9 with TRBJ2-7; 12 nucleotides line up with TRBD1. The ends lost 5 bases at V and 8 bases at J; junction bases unmatched: 10. This CDR3 spans 15 amino acids. Germline V gives CDR1 SEHNR, CDR2 FQNEAQ (reference sequence). CDR3 residues: CASSEQGTGGAKQYF. CDR3 coding DNA: TGTGCCAGCAGCGAACAAGGGACAGGGGGCGCTAAGCAGTACTTC.

This clone was detected only once. This sequence joins TRBV7-9 and TRBJ1-3; no definite D call. The germline CDR1 and CDR2 sequences are SEHNR and FQNEAQ (reference sequence). Trimming pared 2 bases from V and 4 bases from J, leaving 9 bases between. This CDR3 region has 14 residues. CDR3 in amino acids: CASSLNSGGNTIYF. Here the CDR3 DNA reads TGTGCCAGCAGCTTAAATTCTGGAGGAAACACCATATATTTT.

V and J are TRBV4-3 and TRBJ1-6; 8 nucleotides line up with TRBD1. CDR3 length: 15 amino acids. Germline CDR1 reads LGHNA; CDR2 reads YSLEER. The ends lost 3 bases at V and 2 bases at J; junction bases unmatched: 0. CDR3 coding DNA: TGCGCCAGCAGCCAGGACAGGGCCTATAATTCACCCCTCCACTTT. Translated, it gives CASSQDRAYNSPLHF.

This clone was detected once. This chain joins TRBV19 and TRBJ2-1, with TRBD2 as a possible D gene (6 bases). Between the trimmed V and J ends, which lost 6 bases and 7 bases, there was a span of 19 bases. This CDR3 region has 15 residues. Germline V lookup: CDR1 LNHDA, CDR2 SQIVND (reference sequence). CDR3 in DNA: TGTGCCAGTAGAAAAGGAGTGGGGGGAGGAAATGAGCAGTTCTTC. Translated, it gives CASRKGVGGGNEQFF.

V is TRBV6-5 and J is TRBJ1-6; D unclear. V was trimmed by 7 bases and J by 10 bases, leaving 14 bases between them. CDR3 length: 13 residues. Germline values: CDR1 MNHEY, CDR2 SVGAGI. The CDR3 is CASTGGNGSPLHF. The DNA of the CDR3 is TGTGCCAGCACTGGTGGGAATGGATCACCCCTCCACTTT.

The chain links TRBV5-1 to TRBJ2-1; a possible D gene is TRBD2 (5 bases). This CDR3 has 14 amino acids. Trimming took 6 bases from V and 8 from J, leaving 18 bases between them. CDR1 is SGHRS and CDR2 is YFSETQ in the germline V gene. The CDR3 is CASKPNLAGDEQFF. DNA for the CDR3: TGCGCCAGCAAACCAAATCTGGCGGGCGATGAGCAGTTCTTC.

The chain is built from TRBV6-2 or TRBV6-3 and TRBJ2-5; the D is unclear. CDR3 length equals 13 residues. V was shortened by 3 bases and J by 1 base, with 6 bases between the two germline ends. Germline CDR1 reads MNHEY; CDR2 reads SVGEGT. CDR3 sequence (DNA): TGTGCCAGCAGTTATTTGTCCCAAGAGACCCAGTACTTC. Amino acids: CASSYLSQETQYF.

This clone was recorded a few times. The CDR3 bases are TGTGCCTGGAGTGCCCAAACTGAAGCTTTCTTT. Translated: CAWSAQTEAFF. The chain joins TRBV30 to TRBJ1-1; D unresolved. With 1 base removed from V and 5 bases from J, the gap between germline ends came to 5 bases. Germline V gene sequence: CDR1 GTSNPN, CDR2 SVGIG (reference sequence). The CDR3 totals 11 residues. Variable domain in full (rest from reference TRBV30 and TRBJ1-1): SQTIHQWPATLVQPVGSPLSLECTVEGTSNPNLYWYRQAAGRGLQLLFYSVGIGQISSEVPQNLSASRPQDRQFILSSKKLLLSDSGFYLCAWSAQTEAFFGQGTRLTVV.

The chain combines TRBV7-2 with TRBJ2-4; D might be TRBD1 or TRBD2, each matching 6 bases. The CDR3 loop spans 13 amino acids. CDR1 and CDR2 (germline): SGHTA, FQGNSA. Trimming took 5 bases from V and 6 from J, leaving 11 bases between them. CDR3 nucleotides: TGTGCCAGCAGCCCCGAGGGGGGAAACATTCAGTACTTC. It encodes CASSPEGGNIQYF.

The genes are TRBV4-1 and TRBJ1-5; the D gene is possibly TRBD1 (6 bases). In germline, CDR1 is MGHRA, CDR2 YSYEKL. V shed 3 bases and J shed 0 bases, with 9 bases lying between them. This CDR3 has 15 residues. This CDR3 reads CASSQGDISNQPQHF. CDR3 coding DNA: TGCGCCAGCAGCCAGGGGGACATTAGCAATCAGCCCCAGCATTTT.

The chain recombines TRBV25-1 with TRBJ2-7, with no clear D. The CDR3 has 14 residues. The germline gives CDR1 MGHDK, CDR2 SYGVNS. V was pared by 2 bases and J by 7 bases, with 15 bases between. The CDR3 coding sequence is TGTGCCAGCAGTGAAAGGTTTCGGACGGAGGAGCAGTACTTC. Amino acids: CASSERFRTEEQYF.

The chain joins TRBV5-1 to TRBJ2-5, with TRBD2 as a possible D gene (6 bases). Germline CDR1 is SGHRS and CDR2 is YFSETQ. Deletions cut 6 bases from V and 2 bases from J, with 14 bases between. CDR3 size: 14 residues. CDR3 in DNA: TGCGCCAGCACCCAGACCGGGGGTCAAGAGACCCAGTACTTC. Its translation is CASTQTGGQETQYF.

The chain uses TRBV15 and TRBJ1-1, with D possibly TRBD1 on 5 matching bases. Germline CDR1 and CDR2: LNHNV and YYDKDF (reference sequence). Trimming left V 4 bases short and J 1 base short, with 13 bases between. The CDR3 runs to 15 residues. The CDR3 DNA follows: TGTGCCACCAGCACCGGGCAGGGTAAGAACACTGAAGCTTTCTTT. Protein: CATSTGQGKNTEAFF.

This clone occurred a few times. The identical CDR3 is also encoded by other nucleotide sequences in the sample. V usage is TRBV6-2 or TRBV6-3 and J usage is TRBJ2-2, with D hard to call. CDR1 is MNHEY and CDR2 is SVGEGT in the germline V gene. The ends were cut back, 5 bases at V and 2 bases at J, with 3 bases in the middle. The CDR3 is 12 amino acids. The CDR3 DNA reads TGTGCCAGCAGTCGTAACACCGGGGAGCTGTTTTTT. Its protein product is CASSRNTGELFF.

The chain links TRBV27 to TRBJ1-1, with a possible D match to TRBD1 (6 bases). V was shortened by 6 bases and J by 3 bases, with 14 bases between the two germline ends. The CDR3 runs to 14 residues. Germline values: CDR1 MNHEY, CDR2 SMNVEV (reference sequence). In nucleotides, the CDR3 is TGTGCCAGCAGACAAGGGGGTGGGTACACTGAAGCTTTCTTT. Translating it yields CASRQGGGYTEAFF.

The J gene is TRBJ2-7, the V gene TRBV7-9; 16 nucleotides match TRBD2. Trimming removed 5 bases from V and 4 bases from J; junction bases left unmatched: 14. This CDR3 has 19 residues. Germline V gene sequence: CDR1 SEHNR, CDR2 FQNEAQ (reference sequence). The CDR3 DNA follows: TGTGCCAGCAGCGCACCGGGACTAGCGGGGGGGCCGTTTGGATACGAGCAGTACTTC. Translated: CASSAPGLAGGPFGYEQYF. The full variable domain, its missing parts supplied by reference TRBV7-9 and TRBJ2-7, is DTGVSQNPRHKITKRGQNVTFRCDPISEHNRLYWYRQTLGQGPEFLTYFQNEAQLEKSRLLSDRFSAERPKGSFSTLEIQRTEQGDSAMYLCASSAPGLAGGPFGYEQYFGPGTRLTVT.

CDR3 nucleotide sequence: TGTGCCAGCAGTCCCTTGGGACAGGCAGCCTATGGCTACACCTTC. Residues: CASSPLGQAAYGYTF. This chain links TRBV27 with TRBJ1-2; 8 bases align to TRBD1. V shed 5 bases and J 4 bases; nucleotides not matched to a gene: 9. The CDR3 has 15 residues. The germline V gene encodes CDR1 MNHEY and CDR2 SMNVEV (reference sequence).